The clone carrying this T cell receptor (beta chain) appeared once. Authors' data handling: Amplifying reference gene primers gave estimates of nucleated cell counts. Using immunoSEQ multiplex PCR, the repertoire was profiled, and TCRdb retains in-frame clones only, with some absent. V, J and clone size are taken as reported in that table, and D and trimming were inferred from the DNA itself. The sample carries about 270,000 clones, roughly 86% recorded once. The data were taken from a study of blood T cell repertoires in COVID-19. The overall study: The United States, Italy and Spain were the sources of the acute and convalescent COVID-19 samples. T cells, B-cell-depleted T cells, or PBMCs supplied cDNA or gDNA.

Material: peripheral blood. The clonotype originates from a middle-aged man who had recovered from COVID-19.

Here the CDR3 reads CASSREAGGEAFF. CDR3 nucleotides: TGTGCCAGCTCACGGGAGGCGGGGGGCGAAGCTTTCTTT. This chain uses TRBV18 with TRBJ1-1, with D possibly being TRBD1 (6 bases). CDR1 KGHSH and CDR2 LQKENI come from the germline V gene. The CDR3 loop spans 13 amino acids. V shed 4 bases and J shed 8 bases, with 14 bases lying between them.